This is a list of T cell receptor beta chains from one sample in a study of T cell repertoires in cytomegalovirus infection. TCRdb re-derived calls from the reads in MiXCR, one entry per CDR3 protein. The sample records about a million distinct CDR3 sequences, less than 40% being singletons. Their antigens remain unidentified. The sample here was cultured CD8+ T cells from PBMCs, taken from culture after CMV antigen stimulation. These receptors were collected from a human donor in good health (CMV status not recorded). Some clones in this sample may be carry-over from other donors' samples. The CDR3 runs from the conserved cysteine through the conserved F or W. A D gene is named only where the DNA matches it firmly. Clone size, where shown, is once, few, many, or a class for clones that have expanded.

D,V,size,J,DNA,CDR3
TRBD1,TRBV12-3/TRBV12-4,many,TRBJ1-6,TGTGCCAGCAGTTCCGCCCGACAGGGGAGGGAGTCCTCCTATAATTCACCCCTCCACTTT,CASSSARQGRESSYNSPLHF
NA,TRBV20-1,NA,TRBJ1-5,TGCAGTGCTAGAGATCTGCGCAATCAGCCCCAGCATTTT,CSARDLRNQPQHF
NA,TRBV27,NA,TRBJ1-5,TGTGCCAGCAGTTCCTGGGACGGCAATCAGCCCCAGCATTTT,CASSSWDGNQPQHF
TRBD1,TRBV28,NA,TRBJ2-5,TGTGCCAGCAAGCAGACAGGGGTTGGACAAGAGACCCAGTACTTC,CASKQTGVGQETQYF
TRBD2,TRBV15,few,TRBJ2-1,TGTGCCACCAGCCCAAGCCGGGACTACCTATACAATGAGCAGTTCTTC,CATSPSRDYLYNEQFF
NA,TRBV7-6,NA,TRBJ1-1,TGTGCCAGCAGCTTATTCTCCTGGGGTGCGCGGGGGGACACTGAAGCTTTCTTT,CASSLFSWGARGDTEAFF
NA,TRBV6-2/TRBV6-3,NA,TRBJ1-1,TGTGCCAGCCTTGCACAGAACACTGAAGCTTTCTTT,CASLAQNTEAFF
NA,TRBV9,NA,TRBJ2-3,TGTGCCAGCAGCCCCCGGGGTCTGCAGGGCACAGATACGCAGTATTTT,CASSPRGLQGTDTQYF
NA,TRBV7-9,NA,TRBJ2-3,TGTGCCAGCAGCTTAAGAGGGGCTGGCACAGATACGCAGTATTTT,CASSLRGAGTDTQYF
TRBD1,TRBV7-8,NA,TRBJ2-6,TGTGCCAGCAGCTGGGACAGGCGGAACGGGGCCAACGTCCTGACTTTC,CASSWDRRNGANVLTF
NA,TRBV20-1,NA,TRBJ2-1,TGCAGTGCCCCACCGGTCCGGGGTTCAGGGGTGGTTGAGCAGTTCTTC,CSAPPVRGSGVVEQFF
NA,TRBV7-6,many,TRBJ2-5,TGTGCCAGCAGCTTAGGACTAGACGAGACCCAGTACTTC,CASSLGLDETQYF
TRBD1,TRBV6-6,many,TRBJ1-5,TGTGCCAGCAGTCCCGACAGGGGCGTCCCGTATTATAGCAATCAGCCCCAGCATTTT,CASSPDRGVPYYSNQPQHF
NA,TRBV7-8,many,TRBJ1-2,TGTGCCAGCAGCTTAAGGGACAAGAACTATGGCTACACCTTC,CASSLRDKNYGYTF
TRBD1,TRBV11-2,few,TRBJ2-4,TGTGCCAGCAGCCACGGACAGGGTTTGACCATTCAGTACTTC,CASSHGQGLTIQYF
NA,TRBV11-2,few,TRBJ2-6,TGTGCCAGCAGCTTAGGGTACGGTGGGGCCAACGTCCTGACTTTC,CASSLGYGGANVLTF